This T cell receptor (beta chain) was captured by sequencing in a study of CD8 T cells in Susac syndrome. Random hexamers were used to reverse transcribe 0.5 to 1 ug of RNA. TCRdb analysed the immunoSEQ multiplex PCR reads with MiXCR anew, one entry per CDR3 protein. The table includes about 430,000 distinct CDR3 sequences, approximately 89% detected once. Germline loops: CDR1 MRHNA, CDR2 SNTAGT. This CDR3 comprises 16 residues. V lost 8 bases and J lost 3, with 19 bases in between. Sequenced: CD8+ T cells from PBMCs. The chain carries TRBV6-4 and TRBJ2-2; the D gene is possibly TRBD1 (6 bases). The sequence came from a human donor with multiple sclerosis. The CDR3 coding sequence is TGTGCCAGCGGGACCGGGGCTGGGGGCCACACCGGGGAGCTGTTTTTT. Protein sequence: CASGTGAGGHTGELFF.